This T cell receptor (beta chain) originates from a study of blood T cell repertoires in COVID-19. As for the study in general: Both acute and convalescent COVID-19 samples were obtained from the United States, Italy and Spain.

With regard to this clone: The sample contains more than one DNA sequence encoding this CDR3.

Trimming took 3 bases from V and 1 from J, leaving 9 bases between them. This CDR3 is 14 amino acids long. The germline V gene encodes CDR1 SGHNT and CDR2 YENEEA. Clones were sequenced by immunoSEQ multiplex PCR, and TCRdb holds only the in-frame ones, with some missing. Among 400,000 to 450,000 clones, around nine tenths were seen once, and the ten largest hold roughly 0.84%. Sequencing was done on a sample of peripheral blood. V and J are TRBV11-3 and TRBJ1-1; D is uncertain. The TCR was taken from a man between 18 and 29 years old with COVID-19, enrolled during active disease. The CDR3 nucleotides read TGTGCCAGCAGCTTGTCAGGTTCGAACACTGAAGCTTTCTTT. Amino acid sequence: CASSLSGSNTEAFF.